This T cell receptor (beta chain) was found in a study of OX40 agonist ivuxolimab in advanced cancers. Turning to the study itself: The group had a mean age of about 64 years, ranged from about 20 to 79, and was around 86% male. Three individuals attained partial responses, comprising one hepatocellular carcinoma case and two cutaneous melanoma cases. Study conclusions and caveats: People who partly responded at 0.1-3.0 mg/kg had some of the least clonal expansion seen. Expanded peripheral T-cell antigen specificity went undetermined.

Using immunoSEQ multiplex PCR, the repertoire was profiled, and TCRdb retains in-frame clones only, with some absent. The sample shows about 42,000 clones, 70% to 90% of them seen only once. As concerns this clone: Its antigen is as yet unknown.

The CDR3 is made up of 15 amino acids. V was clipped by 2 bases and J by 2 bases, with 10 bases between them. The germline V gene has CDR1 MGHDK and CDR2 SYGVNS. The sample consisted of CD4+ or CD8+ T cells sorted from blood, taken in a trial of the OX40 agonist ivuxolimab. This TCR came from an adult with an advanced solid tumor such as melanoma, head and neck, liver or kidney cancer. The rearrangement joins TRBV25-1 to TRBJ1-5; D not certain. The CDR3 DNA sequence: TGTGCCAGCAGTGAAACGGGGAGAGGCAATCAGCCCCAGCATTTT. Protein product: CASSETGRGNQPQHF.